Listed below are T cell receptor beta chains from one sample, sequenced in a study of blood T cell repertoires in COVID-19. Method: immunoSEQ multiplex PCR; TCRdb's copy keeps in-frame clones and lacks some. The table records under 400,000 clones, around 90% of them present only once. Sequenced: peripheral blood. These receptors came from a woman in her sixties or seventies with COVID-19, enrolled during active disease. Both conserved end residues are part of each CDR3. D genes are given only for firm matches. Only part of the rows carry a size: once, few, many, or a class if the clone is expanded.

d_call | j_call | v_call | clone_size | cdr3_nt | cdr3_aa
. | TRBJ1-4 | TRBV6-6 | once | TGTGCCAGCAGTTACTCACGGGAAAAACTGTTTTTT | CASSYSREKLFF
TRBD2 | TRBJ2-1 | TRBV7-3 | . | TGTGCCAGCAGCAACCCCGGGACTAACTACAATGAGCAGTTCTTC | CASSNPGTNYNEQFF
. | TRBJ2-1 | TRBV10-3 | few | TGTGCCATCAGTGAGGGACAGCCTTACAATGAGCAGTTCTTC | CAISEGQPYNEQFF
TRBD1 | TRBJ1-5 | TRBV15 | . | TGTGCCACCTCCCCGGGCAGGGGGCAAGGTCAGCCCCAGCATTTT | CATSPGRGQGQPQHF
. | TRBJ1-5 | TRBV7-2 | . | TGTGCCAGCAGCTTGGGGGGTTTAGGTAATCAGCCCCAGCATTTT | CASSLGGLGNQPQHF
TRBD1 | TRBJ1-1 | TRBV5-5 | . | TGTGCCAGCAGCTTGACGACAGGGATATCCCATGAAGCTTTCTTT | CASSLTTGISHEAFF
. | TRBJ1-5 | TRBV19 | . | TGTGCCAGTGCGGACACTAGCAATCAGCCCCAGCATTTT | CASADTSNQPQHF
TRBD1 | TRBJ1-2 | TRBV28 | . | TGTGCCAGCAGAACGTATTTAGGACAGGGGGCTTATGGCTACACCTTC | CASRTYLGQGAYGYTF
TRBD1 | TRBJ1-2 | TRBV5-8 | . | TGTGCCAGCAGCTTGATAATGGGACAGGACTATGGCTACACCTTC | CASSLIMGQDYGYTF
TRBD1 | TRBJ2-7 | TRBV7-8 | . | TGTGCCAGCAGCTCGGACAGGGGCAAATACGAGCAGTACTTC | CASSSDRGKYEQYF
. | TRBJ1-4 | TRBV29-1 | . | TGCAGCGTTGCCCGGTCGGGTGAAAAACTGTTTTTT | CSVARSGEKLFF
TRBD1 | TRBJ2-7 | TRBV7-9 | . | TGTGCCAGCAGCTTATACCGGGGACAGTTGTTTGGCGAGCAGTACTTC | CASSLYRGQLFGEQYF
TRBD1 | TRBJ1-6 | TRBV5-4 | . | TGTGCCAGCAGTCTGGGACAGGATCCGAGTCCCCTCCACTTT | CASSLGQDPSPLHF
. | TRBJ1-6 | TRBV15 | . | TGTGCCACCAGCAGTAGGGGAGGGAATTCACCCCTCCACTTT | CATSSRGGNSPLHF
. | TRBJ2-7 | TRBV3-1/TRBV3-2 | . | TGTGCCAGCAGCTCGGACAGAGCCTACGAGCAGTACTTC | CASSSDRAYEQYF
. | TRBJ2-7 | TRBV5-1 | . | TGCGCCAGCAGGAAACGGGTCGAAGTCGGCGAGCAGTACTTC | CASRKRVEVGEQYF
TRBD1 | TRBJ1-1 | TRBV28 | . | TGTGCCAGCAGTTTCTTCCGGGACAGGTCGCACGCTTTCTTT | CASSFFRDRSHAFF
TRBD1 | TRBJ1-2 | TRBV5-1 | . | TGCGCCAGCAGCTTGGGTGGACAGGGGAACTATGGCTACACCTTC | CASSLGGQGNYGYTF
TRBD2 | TRBJ2-1 | TRBV5-7 | . | TGTGCCAGCAGCTTGTGGAGCGGGGGGTCCTTCTCCTACAATGAGCAGTTCTTC | CASSLWSGGSFSYNEQFF
TRBD1 | TRBJ1-4 | TRBV6-6 | few | TGTGCCAGCACCAGGGACAGGGGAACAACTAATGAAAAACTGTTTTTT | CASTRDRGTTNEKLFF